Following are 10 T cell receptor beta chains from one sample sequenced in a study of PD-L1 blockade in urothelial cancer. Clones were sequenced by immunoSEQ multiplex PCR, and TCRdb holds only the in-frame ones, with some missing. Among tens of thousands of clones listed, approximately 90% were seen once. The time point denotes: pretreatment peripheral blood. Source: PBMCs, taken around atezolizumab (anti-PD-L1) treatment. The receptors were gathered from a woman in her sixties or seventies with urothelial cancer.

CDR3 protein: CASSDTGETFF. The CDR3 coding sequence is TGTGCCAGCAGCGATACAGGGGAGACGTTCTTC. The chain combines TRBV6-5 with TRBJ2-1, with 7 bases aligning to TRBD1. J was trimmed by 15 bases and V by 6 bases; bases with no gene match: 8. The germline gives CDR1 MNHEY, CDR2 SVGAGI. The length of the CDR3 is 11 residues.

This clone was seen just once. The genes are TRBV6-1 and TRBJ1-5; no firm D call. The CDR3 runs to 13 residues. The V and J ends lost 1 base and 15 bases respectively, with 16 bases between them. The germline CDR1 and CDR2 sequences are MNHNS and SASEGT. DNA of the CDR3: TGTGCCAGCAGTGAAGTAACCGGTACCCTGCCGCATTTT. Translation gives CASSEVTGTLPHF.

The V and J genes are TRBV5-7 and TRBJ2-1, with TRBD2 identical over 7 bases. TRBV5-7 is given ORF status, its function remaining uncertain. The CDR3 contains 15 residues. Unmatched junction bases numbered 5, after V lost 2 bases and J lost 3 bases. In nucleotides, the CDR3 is TGTGCCAGCAGCTTCGAGCGGGATCTCTACAATGAGCAGTTCTTC. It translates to CASSFERDLYNEQFF.

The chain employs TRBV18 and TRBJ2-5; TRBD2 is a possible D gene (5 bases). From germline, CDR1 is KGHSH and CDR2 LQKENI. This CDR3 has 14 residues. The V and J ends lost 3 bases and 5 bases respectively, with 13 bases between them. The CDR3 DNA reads TGTGCCAGCTCACCGCTGGGAGTCCGGGAGACCCAGTACTTC. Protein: CASSPLGVRETQYF.

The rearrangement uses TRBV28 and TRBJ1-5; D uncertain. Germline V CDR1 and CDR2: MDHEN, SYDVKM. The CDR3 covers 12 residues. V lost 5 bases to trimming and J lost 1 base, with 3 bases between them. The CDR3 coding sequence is TGTGCCAGCAGTCAGAGCAATCAGCCCCAGCATTTT. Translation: CASSQSNQPQHF.

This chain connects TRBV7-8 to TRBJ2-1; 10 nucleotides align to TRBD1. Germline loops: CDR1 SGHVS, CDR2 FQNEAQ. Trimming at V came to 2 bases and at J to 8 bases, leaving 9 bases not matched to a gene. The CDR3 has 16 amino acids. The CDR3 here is CASSLSPGQGSHEQFF. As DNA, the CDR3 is TGTGCCAGCAGCTTAAGTCCGGGACAGGGGTCCCATGAGCAGTTCTTC.

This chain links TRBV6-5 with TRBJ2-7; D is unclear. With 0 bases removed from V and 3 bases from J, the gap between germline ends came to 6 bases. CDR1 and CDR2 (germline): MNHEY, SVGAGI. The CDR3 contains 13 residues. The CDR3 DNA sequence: TGTGCCAGCAGTTACTCTGTAGACTACGAGCAGTACTTC. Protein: CASSYSVDYEQYF.

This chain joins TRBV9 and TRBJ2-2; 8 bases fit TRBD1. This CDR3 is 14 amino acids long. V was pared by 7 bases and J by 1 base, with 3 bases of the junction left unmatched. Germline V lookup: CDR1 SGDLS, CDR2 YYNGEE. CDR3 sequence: CASDRGRNTGELFF. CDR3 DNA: TGTGCCAGCGACAGGGGCCGGAACACCGGGGAGCTGTTTTTT.

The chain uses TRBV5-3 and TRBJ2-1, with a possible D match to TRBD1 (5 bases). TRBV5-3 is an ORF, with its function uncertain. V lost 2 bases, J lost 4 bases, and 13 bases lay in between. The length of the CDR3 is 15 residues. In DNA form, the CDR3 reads TGTGCCAGAAGCTTAGGCAGGGTGGTATACAATGAGCAGTTCTTC. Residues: CARSLGRVVYNEQFF.

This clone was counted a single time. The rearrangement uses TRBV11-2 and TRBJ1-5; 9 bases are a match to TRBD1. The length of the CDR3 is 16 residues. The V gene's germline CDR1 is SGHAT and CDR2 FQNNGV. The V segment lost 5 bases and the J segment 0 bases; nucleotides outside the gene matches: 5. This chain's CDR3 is CASSLGTGISNQPQHF. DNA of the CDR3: TGTGCCAGCAGCCTGGGGACAGGGATTAGCAATCAGCCCCAGCATTTT.